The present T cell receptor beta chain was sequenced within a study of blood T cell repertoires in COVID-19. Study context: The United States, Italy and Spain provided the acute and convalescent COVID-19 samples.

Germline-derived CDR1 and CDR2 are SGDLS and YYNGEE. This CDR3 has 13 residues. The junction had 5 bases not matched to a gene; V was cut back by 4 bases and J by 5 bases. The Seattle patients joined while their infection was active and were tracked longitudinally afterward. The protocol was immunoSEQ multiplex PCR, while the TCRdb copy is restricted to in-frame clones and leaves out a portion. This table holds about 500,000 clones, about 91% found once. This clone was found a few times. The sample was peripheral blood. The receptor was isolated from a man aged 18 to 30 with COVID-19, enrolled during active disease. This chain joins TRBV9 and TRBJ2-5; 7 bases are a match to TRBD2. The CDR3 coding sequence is TGTGCCAGCAGCCCTTGGGGAGGGGAGACCCAGTACTTC. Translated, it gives CASSPWGGETQYF.